The rows below give T cell receptor beta chains drawn from one sample of a study of cytomegalovirus exposure and HLA in healthy donors. Libraries were prepared by immunoSEQ multiplex PCR; TCRdb keeps only in-frame clonotypes and omits some of them. The data hold around 150,000 clones, with more than 75% observed a single time. The specimen sequenced was PBMCs. The source of these receptors is a woman aged 35 to 49 in good health and CMV-seronegative. The conserved cysteine and the conserved F or W are not part of the CDR3 here. The order of the fields is D gene, V gene, CDR3 protein. A D gene is named only where the DNA matches it firmly.

NA TRBV19 ASRRGGYNQPQH
TRBD1 TRBV15 ATSRDPTGDEKLF
TRBD1 TRBV19 ASRGQGEDSPLH
NA TRBV11-2 ASSKPQDSYYGYT
NA TRBV7-2 ASSFGETQY
NA TRBV11-2 ASSLDRSVGSSYNEQF
TRBD1 TRBV19 ASSRDRAQETQY
NA TRBV11-2 ASSLNLIAETQY
TRBD2 TRBV27 ASSPRTGGVYEQY
NA TRBV7-6 ASSRGREAF
NA TRBV4-3 ASSHNSDTEAF
NA TRBV28 ASLQPGDPYEQY
NA TRBV2 ASRANGGRGAPNEQF
TRBD1 TRBV5-1 ASRSGQGLSTEAF
TRBD2 TRBV27 ASKTGLAGVETQY
NA TRBV12-1 ATVNCGGQLYSGANGLT
NA TRBV11-3 ASSFSGYGYT
NA TRBV20-1 SASFGQPQH